What follows are 19 T cell receptor beta chains derived from one specimen sequenced in a study of CD8+ T cells in alopecia areata. Sequencing used cDNA as its template, made by extracting RNA and reverse transcribing it. Assay used: immunoSEQ multiplex PCR; TCRdb lists only in-frame clones, some missing. Of 150,000 to 250,000 clones listed, roughly 60% are singletons. Treatment specified: oral pan-JAK inhibitor, 5-10 mg twice daily. The sample consisted of CD4+ T cells sorted from blood, taken at week 24, from a patient treated with tofacitinib. These receptors came from a human donor with alopecia areata.

The rearrangement uses TRBV4-1 and TRBJ2-5; D call uncertain. V lost 1 base, J lost 5 bases, and 8 bases lay in between. Germline CDR1 is MGHRA and CDR2 is YSYEKL. The CDR3 consists of 13 residues. CDR3 coding DNA: TGCGCCAGCAGCCAAGGCGAGAGGGAGACCCAGTACTTC. It is translated as CASSQGERETQYF.

The chain combines TRBV4-3 with TRBJ2-3, with a possible D match to TRBD2 (6 bases). Per the germline V gene, CDR1 is LGHNA and CDR2 is YSLEER. Trimming cost V 4 bases and J 4 bases, with 18 bases left between them. This CDR3 contains 16 residues. CDR3 protein: CASSRGTAVGPDTQYF. The CDR3 nucleotides are TGCGCCAGCAGCCGTGGGACTGCAGTCGGTCCAGATACGCAGTATTTT.

The chain carries TRBV7-9 and TRBJ1-2, with 7 bases matching TRBD1. The CDR3 runs 14 residues. V trimming: 3 bases; J trimming: 4 bases; junction bases outside the gene matches: 5. Germline values: CDR1 SEHNR, CDR2 FQNEAQ (reference sequence). CDR3 bases: TGTGCCAGCAGCTTTGAGGGGGCAGCCTATGGCTACACCTTC. This translates into CASSFEGAAYGYTF.

This chain connects TRBV7-2 to TRBJ2-4; the match to TRBD2 covers 16 bases. CDR1 and CDR2 (germline): SGHTA, FQGNSA. Unmatched junction bases numbered 5, after V lost 4 bases and J lost 5 bases. The CDR3 is 17 residues long. The CDR3 here is CASSSGLAGGPQNIQYF. DNA for the CDR3: TGTGCCAGCAGCTCGGGACTAGCGGGAGGGCCCCAAAACATTCAGTACTTC.

The chain is built from TRBV13 and TRBJ1-1; D remains unclear. V was trimmed by 3 bases and J by 2 bases, leaving 10 bases between them. Germline loops: CDR1 PRHDT, CDR2 FYEKMQ (reference sequence). The CDR3 has 14 amino acids. The CDR3 DNA is TGTGCCAGCAGCTTTTGGACGGAAAACACTGAAGCTTTCTTT. It codes for CASSFWTENTEAFF.

The rearrangement uses TRBV2 and TRBJ1-1, with a possible D match to TRBD1 (5 bases). Germline V CDR1 and CDR2: SNHLY, FYNNEI. The CDR3 spans 14 residues. Trimming cost V 6 bases and J 1 base, with 12 bases left between them. The CDR3 DNA reads TGTGCCAGCAGCTTCGGGGGTACGAACACTGAAGCTTTCTTT. This encodes CASSFGGTNTEAFF.

This clone was counted between two and nine times. The rearrangement links TRBV5-1 to TRBJ2-2, with TRBD2 as a possible D gene (6 bases). The V end was cut by 1 base, the J end by 5 bases, with 9 bases between. The CDR3 extends over 14 amino acids. Germline V gives CDR1 SGHRS, CDR2 YFSETQ. CDR3: CASSLKDYTGELFF. CDR3 DNA sequence: TGCGCCAGCAGCTTGAAGGACTATACCGGGGAGCTGTTTTTT.

This clone was detected a few times. The junction departs from germline at one end; a sequencing error may be responsible. CDR3 loop: CASSLDQDSPLHF. DNA of the CDR3: TGTGCCAGCAGCTTGGACCAGGATTCACCCCTCCACTTT. The genes are TRBV5-1 and TRBJ1-6; unclear D gene. Germline loops: CDR1 SGHRS, CDR2 YFSETQ. CDR3 length equals 13 residues.

V gene TRBV28 combines with J gene TRBJ1-3; weak D call: TRBD1 (6 bases). Germline lookup yields CDR1 MDHEN and CDR2 SYDVKM. Trimming cost V 2 bases and J 0 bases, with 8 bases left between them. The CDR3 runs to 15 residues. CDR3: CASSLGQISGNTIYF. As DNA, the CDR3 is TGTGCCAGCAGTTTAGGACAGATCTCTGGAAACACCATATATTTT. The full variable domain, with the rest looked up from reference TRBV28 and TRBJ1-3, is DVKVTQSSRYLVKRTGEKVFLECVQDMDHENMFWYRQDPGLGLRLIYFSYDVKMKEKGDIPEGYSVSREKKERFSLILESASTNQTSMYLCASSLGQISGNTIYFGEGSWLTVV.

This chain links TRBV2 with TRBJ2-5, with D possibly matching TRBD1 (6 bases). This CDR3 region has 13 residues. The ends were cut back, 2 bases at V and 4 bases at J, with 8 bases in the middle. Germline V gives CDR1 SNHLY, CDR2 FYNNEI. CDR3 sequence: CASSELGGETQYF. CDR3 coding DNA: TGTGCCAGCAGTGAACTAGGGGGAGAGACCCAGTACTTC.

In the case of this clone: This CDR3 is also generated by other DNA sequences in the sample. The V call is TRBV5-1, the J call TRBJ2-3, with unresolved D. Germline assignment: CDR1 SGHRS and CDR2 YFSETQ. The CDR3 loop spans 14 amino acids. V was clipped by 3 bases and J by 1 base, with 9 bases between them. CDR3 nucleotides: TGCGCCAGCAGCTCTGACCGGGGCACAGATACGCAGTATTTT. Residues: CASSSDRGTDTQYF.

This clone was observed once. The J gene is TRBJ2-3, the V gene TRBV5-4; D is possibly TRBD2 (6 bases). The germline V gene encodes CDR1 SGHNT and CDR2 YYREEE (reference sequence). This CDR3 contains 14 residues. V was pared by 3 bases and J by 0 bases, with 8 bases between. CDR3 in DNA: TGTGCCAGCAGCTCGGGGACTAGCACAGATACGCAGTATTTT. As protein: CASSSGTSTDTQYF. Filled out from reference TRBV5-4 and TRBJ2-3, the complete variable domain reads ETGVTQSPTHLIKTRGQQVTLRCSSQSGHNTVSWYQQALGQGPQFIFQYYREEENGRGNFPPRFSGLQFPNYSSELNVNALELDDSALYLCASSSGTSTDTQYFGPGTRLTVL.

The chain combines TRBV28 with TRBJ2-3; TRBD2 agrees at 7 bases. CDR3 length: 17 amino acids. J was trimmed by 5 bases and V by 2 bases; bases with no gene match: 13. Per the germline V gene, CDR1 is MDHEN and CDR2 is SYDVKM. The CDR3 nucleotides read TGTGCCAGCAGTTTAGGGTCTAGCGGAGGAGTGGGAGATACGCAGTATTTT. Amino acid sequence: CASSLGSSGGVGDTQYF.

This clone was detected only once. This chain links TRBV5-4 with TRBJ2-2; 11 bases are shared with TRBD2. Germline CDR1 SGHNT, CDR2 YYREEE (reference sequence). J gave up 6 bases and V 5 bases, and 9 bases lay outside the gene matches. The CDR3 loop spans 16 amino acids. The CDR3 nucleotides are TGTGCCAGCAGTTCGACGACTAGCGGGACAGCCGGGGAGCTGTTTTTT. Translating gives CASSSTTSGTAGELFF.

The chain joins TRBV10-3 to TRBJ2-6, with 9 bases fitting TRBD2. Germline lookup yields CDR1 ENHRY and CDR2 SYGVKD. After removal of 0 bases from V and 1 base from J, the junction contained 1 base not matched to a gene. The CDR3 length is 17 residues. Written as DNA, the CDR3 is TGTGCCATCAGTGAGTCTAGCGGGGGATCTGGGGCCAACGTCCTGACTTTC. This encodes CAISESSGGSGANVLTF.

This clone was observed at least ten times. This rearrangement joins TRBV7-2 to TRBJ2-1, with 8 bases matching TRBD1. CDR3 size: 15 residues. The germline gives CDR1 SGHTA, CDR2 FQGNSA. The V segment lost 3 bases and the J segment 5 bases; nucleotides outside the gene matches: 6. The CDR3 DNA sequence: TGTGCCAGCAGCTTCGGACAGGGTGGGAACAATGAGCAGTTCTTC. It yields the protein CASSFGQGGNNEQFF.

This chain connects TRBV28 to TRBJ2-5, with D possibly being TRBD1 or TRBD2 (5 bases each). The V end was cut by 3 bases, the J end by 8 bases, with 16 bases between. CDR1 and CDR2 (germline): MDHEN, SYDVKM. The CDR3 loop spans 14 amino acids. The CDR3 sequence is CASSLAGRERTQYF. The CDR3 bases are TGTGCCAGCAGTTTGGCGGGCAGGGAACGTACCCAGTACTTC.

The chain combines TRBV30 with TRBJ2-1; 10 nucleotides match TRBD2. The CDR3 totals 15 residues. CDR1 and CDR2 from the germline V gene are GTSNPN and SVGIG (reference sequence). With 7 bases clipped from V and 9 bases from J, the junction kept 15 bases outside the gene matches. The CDR3: CASRPWLAGEREQFF. In nucleotides, the CDR3 is TGTGCCTCTCGCCCCTGGCTAGCGGGAGAACGTGAGCAGTTCTTC.

In this sample, this clone turned up a few times. The sample contains more than one DNA sequence encoding this CDR3. This chain joins TRBV9 and TRBJ2-5; unclear D gene. Germline V CDR1 and CDR2: SGDLS, YYNGEE. The CDR3 has 14 residues. Between the trimmed V and J ends, which lost 2 bases and 2 bases, there was a span of 10 bases. As DNA, the CDR3 is TGTGCCAGCAGCGTGGGCGGAGTACAAGAGACCCAGTACTTC. Protein: CASSVGGVQETQYF. Filled out from reference TRBV9 and TRBJ2-5, the complete variable domain reads DSGVTQTPKHLITATGQRVTLRCSPRSGDLSVYWYQQSLDQGLQFLIQYYNGEERAKGNILERFSAQQFPDLHSELNLSSLELGDSALYFCASSVGGVQETQYFGPGTRLLVL.